Presented here are 24 T cell receptor beta chains from one specimen sequenced in a study of blood T cell repertoires in COVID-19. Libraries were prepared by immunoSEQ multiplex PCR; TCRdb keeps only in-frame clonotypes and omits some of them. The repertoire holds 200,000 to 250,000 clones, approximately 87% seen once, with over 3% in the top ten. The source material was PBMCs or T cells enriched from blood (not recorded which). The source is a woman aged 50 to 60 in a cohort exposed to, infected with or recovered from COVID-19 (not recorded which).

This chain joins TRBV30 and TRBJ2-1; 8 positions match TRBD2. The CDR3 spans 17 residues. The V gene end was trimmed by 5 bases and the J gene end by 4 bases; junction bases not matched to a gene: 16. Germline assignment: CDR1 GTSNPN and CDR2 SVGIG (reference sequence). Written as DNA, the CDR3 is TGTGCCTGGGGGCCCGGTTTAAATAGCGGGGATTACAATGAGCAGTTCTTC. It yields the protein CAWGPGLNSGDYNEQFF.

V is TRBV4-1 and J is TRBJ2-7; 11 bases fit TRBD1. Germline V gene data show CDR1 as MGHRA and CDR2 as YSYEKL. The J segment lost 3 bases and the V segment lost 4 bases, leaving 5 bases of the junction unmatched. The CDR3 consists of 15 residues. CDR3 sequence (DNA): TGCGCCAGCAGCCCCGAAGGGACAGGGGGCTACGAGCAGTACTTC. Its protein product is CASSPEGTGGYEQYF.

The chain is built from TRBV6-5 and TRBJ2-7, with TRBD2 as a possible D gene (5 bases). The V gene's germline CDR1 is MNHEY and CDR2 SVGAGI. The V end lost 0 bases, the J end lost 3 bases, and 15 bases lay between the germline ends. The CDR3 is 16 amino acids. The CDR3 DNA reads TGTGCCAGCAGTTACTCTTTGCCAGACGGGATCTACGAGCAGTACTTC. Translating it yields CASSYSLPDGIYEQYF.

This rearrangement joins TRBV9 to TRBJ1-6, with D possibly being TRBD1 (5 bases). V gave up 0 bases and J gave up 9 bases, with 10 bases separating them. The germline gives CDR1 SGDLS, CDR2 YYNGEE. This CDR3 spans 14 amino acids. The CDR3 bases are TGTGCCAGCAGCGTAGAAGACGGGGGTTCACCCCTCCACTTT. Amino acid sequence: CASSVEDGGSPLHF.

The chain links TRBV29-1 to TRBJ2-1; 9 nucleotides match TRBD2. Unmatched junction bases numbered 3, after V lost 0 bases and J lost 0 bases. CDR3 length equals 16 residues. Germline-derived CDR1 and CDR2 are SQVTM and ANQGSEA. The DNA for the CDR3 is TGCAGCGTTGAAGAAGGGCGGGGGGGCTCCTACAATGAGCAGTTCTTC. This translates into CSVEEGRGGSYNEQFF.

This sequence joins TRBV20-1 and TRBJ1-3; the D is unclear. This CDR3 is 11 amino acids long. Germline V lookup: CDR1 DFQATT, CDR2 SNEGSKA (reference sequence). The CDR3 DNA follows: TGCAGCGCACAGCCCGGAAACACCATATATTTT. Its protein product is CSAQPGNTIYF.

This chain joins TRBV10-3 and TRBJ2-5; perhaps TRBD1 as D (6 bases). This CDR3 is built from 16 residues. V shed 3 bases and J shed 4 bases, with 18 bases lying between them. CDR1 and CDR2 (germline): ENHRY, SYGVKD. The CDR3 loop reads CAISDNIVGDTETQYF. In DNA form, the CDR3 reads TGTGCCATCAGTGATAATATCGTGGGGGACACAGAGACCCAGTACTTC.

The chain recombines TRBV5-1 with TRBJ2-4; maybe TRBD1 (6 bases). The CDR3 runs to 18 residues. The germline V gene has CDR1 SGHRS and CDR2 YFSETQ. V was clipped by 0 bases and J by 0 bases, with 16 bases between them. The CDR3 spells CASSLDGLQGLAKNIQYF. As DNA, the CDR3 is TGCGCCAGCAGCTTGGATGGGCTACAGGGTTTAGCCAAAAACATTCAGTACTTC.

This chain uses TRBV7-2 with TRBJ2-7; 8 nucleotides line up with TRBD1. CDR3 size: 14 residues. Germline-derived CDR1 and CDR2 are SGHTA and FQGNSA. V was pared by 6 bases and J by 4 bases, with 8 bases of the junction left unmatched. CDR3 protein: CASSNPGQAYEQYF. The CDR3 nucleotides are TGTGCCAGCAGTAACCCGGGACAGGCGTACGAGCAGTACTTC.

The V call is TRBV18, the J call TRBJ1-1, with TRBD1 matching over 7 bases. The CDR3 has 14 amino acids. The ends lost 4 bases at V and 5 bases at J; junction bases unmatched: 7. Germline loops: CDR1 KGHSH, CDR2 LQKENI. The DNA of the CDR3 is TGTGCCAGCTCACAGGGGGCCTTGGGGACTGAAGCTTTCTTT. Its translation: CASSQGALGTEAFF.

The CDR3 sequence: CASSQTGQGGMDTQYF. The DNA for the CDR3 is TGTGCCAGCAGCCAGACCGGACAGGGAGGAATGGATACGCAGTATTTT. The chain employs TRBV7-2 and TRBJ2-3; TRBD1 matches 8 bases. Germline V lookup: CDR1 SGHTA, CDR2 FQGNSA. The CDR3 extends over 16 amino acids. V shed 5 bases, J shed 6 bases, and the junction held 13 bases outside the gene matches.

V is TRBV21-1 and J is TRBJ1-5; the D call of TRBD1 is as the table states it, not checked on the DNA. TRBV21-1 is designated a pseudogene. The CDR3 consists of 14 residues. CDR3 coding DNA: TGTGCCAGCAGCACAGAGGACAGGGATCAGCCCCAGCATTTT. It is translated as CASSTEDRDQPQHF.

The CDR3 nucleotides read TGTGCCAGCAGGCCTGGAAGGGGCTATGGCTACACCTTC. Translation: CASRPGRGYGYTF. V and J are TRBV27 and TRBJ1-2, with a weak D call TRBD1 (5 bases). Per germline, CDR1 MNHEY and CDR2 SMNVEV (reference sequence). This CDR3 has 13 amino acids. The V and J ends lost 6 bases and 4 bases respectively, with 12 bases between them.

CDR3 nucleotides: TGTGCCAGCAGCACCCGGACTAGCGGGGTTTACAATGAGCAGTTCTTC. Its translation is CASSTRTSGVYNEQFF. The rearrangement links TRBV11-3 to TRBJ2-1; 12 bases fit TRBD2. V gave up 5 bases and J gave up 4 bases; unmatched junction bases: 6. The CDR3 is 16 amino acids. Germline CDR1 and CDR2: SGHNT and YENEEA.

This chain links TRBV28 with TRBJ1-6; possibly TRBD1 for D (6 bases). The CDR3 consists of 13 residues. CDR1 MDHEN and CDR2 SYDVKM come from the germline V gene. V lost 7 bases and J lost 7, with 11 bases in between. CDR3 residues: CASMDSLNSPLHF. The CDR3 DNA sequence: TGTGCCAGCATGGACAGCCTGAATTCACCCCTCCACTTT.

The J gene is TRBJ1-5, the V gene TRBV23-1; D uncertain. TRBV23-1 is an ORF for which the function is uncertain. This CDR3 is built from 16 residues. The V gene lost 2 bases and the J gene lost 6 bases, with 17 bases spanning the gap. The CDR3: CASSQPPGGAPQPQHF. CDR3 DNA: TGCGCCAGCAGTCAACCCCCTGGCGGTGCGCCTCAGCCCCAGCATTTT.

This CDR3 is CASSQDGGQGEKLFF. Written as DNA, the CDR3 is TGTGCCAGCAGCCAAGATGGGGGACAGGGAGAAAAACTGTTTTTT. The chain links TRBV4-2 to TRBJ1-4; 9 positions agree with TRBD1. CDR1 is LGHNA, CDR2 YNFKEQ, per germline. The CDR3 extends over 15 amino acids. Trimming cost V 0 bases and J 8 bases; bases outside gene matches: 4.

In this sample, this clone turned up once. This chain connects TRBV27 to TRBJ2-1, with D tentatively TRBD1 (6 bases). Looked up from germline, CDR1 is MNHEY and CDR2 is SMNVEV (reference sequence). Trimming removed 6 bases from V and 5 bases from J, with 11 bases in between. The CDR3 sequence is 13 residues long. The CDR3 is CASSRGRDNEQFF. CDR3 coding DNA: TGTGCCAGCAGCAGGGGTCGGGACAATGAGCAGTTCTTC.

V is TRBV6-5 and J is TRBJ1-2; possibly TRBD1 for D (5 bases). V was cut by 7 bases and J by 8 bases, with 23 bases left in between. The CDR3 runs 15 residues. Germline CDR1 is MNHEY and CDR2 is SVGAGI. The CDR3 coding sequence is TGTGCCAGCACCACCCTCTCGGGAGGGGCCGGGGGCTACACCTTC. Translation gives CASTTLSGGAGGYTF.

This clone occurred once. V usage is TRBV5-1 and J usage is TRBJ1-1, with D unclear. Germline V gene sequence: CDR1 SGHRS, CDR2 YFSETQ. Trimming pared 4 bases from V and 3 bases from J, leaving 10 bases between. The CDR3 contains 13 residues. The CDR3 loop reads CASSEAPDTEAFF. The CDR3 DNA sequence: TGCGCCAGCAGCGAAGCACCCGACACTGAAGCTTTCTTT.

CDR3 sequence reads: CASSTTGVSGNTIYF. The CDR3 nucleotides are TGTGCCAGCTCAACCACCGGGGTCTCTGGAAACACCATATATTTT. The J gene is TRBJ1-3, the V gene TRBV18, with D uncertain. There are 15 residues in the CDR3. The germline V and J ends were trimmed by 5 bases and 0 bases, with 11 bases remaining between them. Germline CDR1 KGHSH, CDR2 LQKENI. The full variable domain, in which reference TRBV18 and TRBJ1-3 provide the parts outside the CDR3, is NAGVMQNPRHLVRRRGQEARLRCSPMKGHSHVYWYRQLPEEGLKFMVYLQKENIIDESGMPKERFSAEFPKEGPSILRIQQVVRGDSAAYFCASSTTGVSGNTIYFGEGSWLTVV.

The rearrangement links TRBV3-1 (or the pseudogene TRBV3-2) to TRBJ1-5, with D perhaps TRBD1 (6 bases). CDR3 length equals 12 residues. Trimming stripped 5 bases from V and 7 bases from J, with 9 bases between. Germline loops: CDR1 LGHDT, CDR2 YNNKEL (reference sequence). In nucleotides, the CDR3 is TGTGCCAGCAGCGTAGGACAGCAGCCCCAGCATTTT. Protein product: CASSVGQQPQHF.

The chain combines TRBV11-1 with TRBJ1-1; TRBD1 aligns across 10 bases. With V trimmed by 5 bases and J by 4 bases, 10 bases remained unmatched. Germline V gene lookup returns CDR1 SGHAT and CDR2 FQDESV (reference sequence). The length of the CDR3 is 16 residues. The CDR3 region is CASSPRGQGLGTEAFF. The CDR3 nucleotides are TGTGCCAGCAGCCCCCGGGGACAGGGGTTAGGCACTGAAGCTTTCTTT.

This clone was counted between two and nine times. This sequence joins TRBV5-1 and TRBJ1-2; 11 nucleotides line up with TRBD1. This CDR3 is built from 13 residues. Per germline, CDR1 SGHRS and CDR2 YFSETQ. With V trimmed by 7 bases and J by 3 bases, 2 bases remained unmatched. The CDR3, as DNA: TGCGCCAGCCGGACAGGGGGCGACTATGGCTACACCTTC. Translating it yields CASRTGGDYGYTF.